Presented here are 5 T cell receptor beta chains from one specimen sequenced in a study of T-cell reconstitution after alpha-beta-depleted transplantation in children. Using unique molecular identifiers, the investigators prepared the TCRbeta library. TCRdb processed the PCR reads anew with MiXCR; each CDR3 protein has one entry. The sample consists of hundreds of thousands of distinct CDR3 sequences, about 12% of them appearing once. Here the sequenced sample was PBMCs, taken before TCRalphabeta/CD19-depleted stem cell transplant. The receptors stem from a girl aged 2-10 years with congenital amegakaryocytic thrombocytopenia, due to receive a stem cell transplant.

This clonotype came up many times. The chain couples TRBV7-8 to TRBJ2-1; a possible D gene is TRBD1 (6 bases). Germline V gene lookup returns CDR1 SGHVS and CDR2 FQNEAQ. V lost 5 bases and J 6 bases, leaving 14 bases between the germline ends. This CDR3 is 14 amino acids long. CDR3 loop: CASSPLTGLNEQFF. The CDR3 nucleotides are TGTGCCAGCAGCCCATTAACAGGGCTCAATGAGCAGTTCTTC.

This clonotype has a count of ten or more. CDR3 loop: CSPTVAGRETQYF. CDR3 nucleotide sequence: TGCAGTCCAACAGTAGCTGGAAGGGAGACCCAGTACTTC. V and J are TRBV20-1 and TRBJ2-5; D ambiguous. With 8 bases removed from V and 5 bases from J, the gap between germline ends came to 18 bases. Germline assignment: CDR1 DFQATT and CDR2 SNEGSKA (reference sequence). The CDR3 has 13 residues.

This clonotype showed up many times. The chain combines TRBV20-1 with TRBJ2-7; 11 nucleotides line up with TRBD1. Germline V gene lookup returns CDR1 DFQATT and CDR2 SNEGSKA (reference sequence). The junction had 6 bases not matched to a gene; V was cut back by 6 bases and J by 5 bases. The CDR3 sequence is 13 residues long. CDR3 in DNA: TGCAGTGCGACGGACAGGGGGCTTAACGAGCAGTACTTC. It codes for CSATDRGLNEQYF.

This clonotype has ten or more counts. The V and J genes are TRBV20-1 and TRBJ2-1; possibly TRBD2 for D (6 bases). In germline, CDR1 is DFQATT, CDR2 SNEGSKA (reference sequence). This CDR3 contains 14 residues. V was cut by 4 bases and J by 1 base, with 11 bases left in between. CDR3 amino acids: CSATLRGSYNEQFF. The CDR3, as DNA: TGCAGTGCTACCCTCCGGGGGTCCTACAATGAGCAGTTCTTC.

V is TRBV29-1 and J is TRBJ1-2; perhaps TRBD1 as D (6 bases). The CDR3 sequence is 15 residues long. Germline V gene sequence: CDR1 SQVTM, CDR2 ANQGSEA. V dropped 6 bases and J dropped 6 bases, with 23 bases sitting between them. The CDR3 nucleotides read TGCAGCGTAGGGGGGACACCTCCATTGAGGGATGGCTACACCTTC. Protein: CSVGGTPPLRDGYTF.